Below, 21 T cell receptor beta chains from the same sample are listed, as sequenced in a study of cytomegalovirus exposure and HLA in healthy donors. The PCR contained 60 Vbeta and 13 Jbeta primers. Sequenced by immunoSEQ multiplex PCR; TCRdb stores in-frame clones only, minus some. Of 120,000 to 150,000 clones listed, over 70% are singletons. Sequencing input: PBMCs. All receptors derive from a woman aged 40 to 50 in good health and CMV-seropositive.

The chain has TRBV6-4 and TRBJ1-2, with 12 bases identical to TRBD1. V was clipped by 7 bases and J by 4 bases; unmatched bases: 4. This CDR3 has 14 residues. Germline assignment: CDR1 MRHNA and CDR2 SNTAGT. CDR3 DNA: TGTGCCAGCAAGCTGGGACAGGGGGCCTATGGCTACACCTTC. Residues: CASKLGQGAYGYTF.

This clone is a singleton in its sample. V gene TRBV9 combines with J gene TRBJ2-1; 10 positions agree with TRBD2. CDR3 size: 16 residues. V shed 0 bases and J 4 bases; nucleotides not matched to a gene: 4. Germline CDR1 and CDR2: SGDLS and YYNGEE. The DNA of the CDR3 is TGTGCCAGCAGCGTAGTTACTAGCGGGGTTTACAATGAGCAGTTCTTC. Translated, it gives CASSVVTSGVYNEQFF.

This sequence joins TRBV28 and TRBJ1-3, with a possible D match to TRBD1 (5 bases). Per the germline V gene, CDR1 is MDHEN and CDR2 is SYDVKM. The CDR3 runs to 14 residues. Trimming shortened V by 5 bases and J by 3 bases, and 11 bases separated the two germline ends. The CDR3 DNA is TGTGCCAGCAGTCCCGGGGGGGTTGGAAACACCATATATTTT. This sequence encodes CASSPGGVGNTIYF.

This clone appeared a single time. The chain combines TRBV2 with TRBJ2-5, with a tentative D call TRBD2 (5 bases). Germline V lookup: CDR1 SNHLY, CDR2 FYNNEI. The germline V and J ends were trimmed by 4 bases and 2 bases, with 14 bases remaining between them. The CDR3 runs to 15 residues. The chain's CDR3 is CASSGLAPIQETQYF. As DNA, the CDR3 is TGTGCCAGCAGTGGATTAGCGCCGATACAAGAGACCCAGTACTTC.

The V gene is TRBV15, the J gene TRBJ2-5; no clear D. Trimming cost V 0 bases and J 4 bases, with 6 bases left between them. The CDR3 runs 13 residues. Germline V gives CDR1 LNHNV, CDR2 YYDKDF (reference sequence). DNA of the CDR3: TGTGCCACCAGCAGAGATGGCAGAGAGACCCAGTACTTC. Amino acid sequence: CATSRDGRETQYF.

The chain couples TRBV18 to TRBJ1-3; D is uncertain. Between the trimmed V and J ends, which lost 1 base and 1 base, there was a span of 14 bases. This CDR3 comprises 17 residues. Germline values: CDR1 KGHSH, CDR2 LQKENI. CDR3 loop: CASSPLLVGSSGNTIYF. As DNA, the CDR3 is TGTGCCAGCTCACCACTACTAGTAGGGTCTTCTGGAAACACCATATATTTT. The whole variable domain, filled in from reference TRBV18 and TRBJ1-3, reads NAGVMQNPRHLVRRRGQEARLRCSPMKGHSHVYWYRQLPEEGLKFMVYLQKENIIDESGMPKERFSAEFPKEGPSILRIQQVVRGDSAAYFCASSPLLVGSSGNTIYFGEGSWLTVV.

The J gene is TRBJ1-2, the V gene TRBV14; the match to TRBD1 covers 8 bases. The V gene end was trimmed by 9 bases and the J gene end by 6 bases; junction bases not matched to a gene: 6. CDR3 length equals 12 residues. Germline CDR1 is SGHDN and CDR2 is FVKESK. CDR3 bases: TGTGCCAGGGGGACAGGTTTCGATGGCTACACCTTC. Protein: CARGTGFDGYTF.

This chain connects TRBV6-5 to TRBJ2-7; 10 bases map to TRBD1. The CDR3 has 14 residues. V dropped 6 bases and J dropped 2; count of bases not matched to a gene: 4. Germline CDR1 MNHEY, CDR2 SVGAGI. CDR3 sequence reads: CASSRTGGPYEQYF. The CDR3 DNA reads TGTGCCAGCAGCCGGACAGGGGGTCCCTACGAGCAGTACTTC.

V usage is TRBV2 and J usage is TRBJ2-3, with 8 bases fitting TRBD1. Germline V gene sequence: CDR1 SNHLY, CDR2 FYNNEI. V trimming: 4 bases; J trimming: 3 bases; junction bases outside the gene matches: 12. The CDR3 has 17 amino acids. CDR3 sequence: CASSGRVNRGRTDTQYF. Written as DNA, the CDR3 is TGTGCCAGCAGTGGAAGGGTTAACAGGGGGAGAACAGATACGCAGTATTTT. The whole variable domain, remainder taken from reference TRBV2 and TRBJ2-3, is EPEVTQTPSHQVTQMGQEVILRCVPISNHLYFYWYRQILGQKVEFLVSFYNNEISEKSEIFDDQFSVERPDGSNFTLKIRSTKLEDSAMYFCASSGRVNRGRTDTQYFGPGTRLTVL.

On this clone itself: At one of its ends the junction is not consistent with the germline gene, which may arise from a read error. CDR3 sequence reads: CSVEEVWGAGANVLTF. In DNA form, the CDR3 reads TGCAGCGTGGAAGAGGTTTGGGGAGCGGGGGCCAACGTCCTGACTTTC. The chain uses TRBV29-1 and TRBJ2-6, with a weak D call TRBD2 (5 bases). The germline CDR1 and CDR2 sequences are SQVTM and ANQGSEA. The CDR3 is made up of 16 amino acids.

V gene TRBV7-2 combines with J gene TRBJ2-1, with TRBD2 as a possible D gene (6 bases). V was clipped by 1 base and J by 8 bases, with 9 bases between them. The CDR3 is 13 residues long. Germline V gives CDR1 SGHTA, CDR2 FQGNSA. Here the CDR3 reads CASSLVGTYEQFF. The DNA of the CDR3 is TGTGCCAGCAGCTTAGTAGGGACTTATGAGCAGTTCTTC.

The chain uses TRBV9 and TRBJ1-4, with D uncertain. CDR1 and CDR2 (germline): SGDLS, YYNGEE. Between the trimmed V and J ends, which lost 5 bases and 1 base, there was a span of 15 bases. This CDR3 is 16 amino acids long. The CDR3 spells CASSPQEIGTNEKLFF. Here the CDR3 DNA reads TGTGCCAGCAGTCCTCAGGAAATTGGAACTAATGAAAAACTGTTTTTT.

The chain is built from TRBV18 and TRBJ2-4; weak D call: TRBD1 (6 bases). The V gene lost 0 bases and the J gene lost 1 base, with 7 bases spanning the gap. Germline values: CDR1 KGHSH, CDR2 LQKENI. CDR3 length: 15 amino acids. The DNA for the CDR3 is TGTGCCAGCTCACCACCTCAGGGGGCCAAAAACATTCAGTACTTC. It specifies CASSPPQGAKNIQYF.

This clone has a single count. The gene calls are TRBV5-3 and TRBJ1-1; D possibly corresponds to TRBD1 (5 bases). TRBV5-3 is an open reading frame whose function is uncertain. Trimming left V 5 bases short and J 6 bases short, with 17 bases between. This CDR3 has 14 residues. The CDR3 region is CARRPNAGGAEAFF. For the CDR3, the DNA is TGTGCCAGAAGACCAAATGCCGGGGGGGCTGAAGCTTTCTTT.

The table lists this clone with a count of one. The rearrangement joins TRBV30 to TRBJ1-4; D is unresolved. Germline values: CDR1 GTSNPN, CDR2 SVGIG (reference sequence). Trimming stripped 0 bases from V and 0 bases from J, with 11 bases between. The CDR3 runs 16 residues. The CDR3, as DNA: TGTGCCTGGAGTGTACGGGAAGTCACAACTAATGAAAAACTGTTTTTT. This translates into CAWSVREVTTNEKLFF.

For the CDR3, the DNA is TGCGCCAGCAGGCAAAGGACTAGCGGGGGCCCAACAGACTACAATGAGCAGTTCTTC. Translation: CASRQRTSGGPTDYNEQFF. The rearrangement links TRBV4-1 to TRBJ2-1, with 13 nucleotides matching TRBD2. The trim removed 6 bases at V and 3 bases at J, leaving 14 bases unmatched. Germline loops: CDR1 MGHRA, CDR2 YSYEKL. This CDR3 has 19 amino acids.

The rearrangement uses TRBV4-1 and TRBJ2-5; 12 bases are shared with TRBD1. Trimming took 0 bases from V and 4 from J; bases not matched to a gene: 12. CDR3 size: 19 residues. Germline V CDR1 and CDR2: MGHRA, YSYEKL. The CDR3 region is CASSQDRMGDRGPGETQYF. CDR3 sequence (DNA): TGCGCCAGCAGCCAAGATCGGATGGGGGACAGGGGGCCGGGAGAGACCCAGTACTTC.

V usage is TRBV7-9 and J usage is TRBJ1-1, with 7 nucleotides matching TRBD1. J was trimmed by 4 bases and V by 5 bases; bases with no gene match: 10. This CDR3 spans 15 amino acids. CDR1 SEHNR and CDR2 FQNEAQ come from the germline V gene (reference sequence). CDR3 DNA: TGTGCCAGCAGCCAGCGACAGGGTGTCGCCACTGAAGCTTTCTTT. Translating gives CASSQRQGVATEAFF.

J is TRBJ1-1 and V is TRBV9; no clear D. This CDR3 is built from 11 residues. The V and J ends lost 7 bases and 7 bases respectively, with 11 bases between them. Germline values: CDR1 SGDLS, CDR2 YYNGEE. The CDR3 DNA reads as TGTGCCAGCGGTAGAGGTTGTGAAGCTTTCTTT. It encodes CASGRGCEAFF.

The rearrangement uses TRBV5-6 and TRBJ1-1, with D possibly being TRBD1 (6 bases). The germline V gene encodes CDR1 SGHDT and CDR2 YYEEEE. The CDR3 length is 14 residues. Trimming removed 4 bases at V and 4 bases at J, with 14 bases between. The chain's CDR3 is CASSPQGFGTEAFF. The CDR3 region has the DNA TGTGCCAGCAGCCCACAGGGTTTTGGCACTGAAGCTTTCTTT. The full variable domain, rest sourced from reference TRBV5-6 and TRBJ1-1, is DAGVTQSPTHLIKTRGQQVTLRCSPKSGHDTVSWYQQALGQGPQFIFQYYEEEERQRGNFPDRFSGHQFPNYSSELNVNALLLGDSALYLCASSPQGFGTEAFFGQGTRLTVV.

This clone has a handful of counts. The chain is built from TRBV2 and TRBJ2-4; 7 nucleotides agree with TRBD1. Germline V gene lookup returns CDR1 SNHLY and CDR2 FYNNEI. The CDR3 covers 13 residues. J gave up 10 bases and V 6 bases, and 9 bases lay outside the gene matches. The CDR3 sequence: CASSGTVASIQYF. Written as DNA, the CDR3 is TGTGCCAGCAGCGGGACAGTAGCCAGTATTCAGTACTTC.